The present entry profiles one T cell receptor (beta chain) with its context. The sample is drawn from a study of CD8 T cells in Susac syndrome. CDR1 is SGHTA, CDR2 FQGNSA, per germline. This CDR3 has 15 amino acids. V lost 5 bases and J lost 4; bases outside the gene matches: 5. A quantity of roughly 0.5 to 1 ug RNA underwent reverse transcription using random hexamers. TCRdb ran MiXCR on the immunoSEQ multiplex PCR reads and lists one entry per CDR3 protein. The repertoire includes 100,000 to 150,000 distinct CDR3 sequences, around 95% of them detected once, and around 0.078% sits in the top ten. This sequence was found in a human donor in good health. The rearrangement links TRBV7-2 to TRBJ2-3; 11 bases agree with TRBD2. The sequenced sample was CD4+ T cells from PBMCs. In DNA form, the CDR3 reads TGTGCCAGCAGCAGGACTAGCGGGTTTGCAGATACGCAGTATTTT. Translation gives CASSRTSGFADTQYF.